The clone carrying this T cell receptor beta chain came up once. Its antigen is unidentified. The data were taken from a study of OX40 agonist ivuxolimab in advanced cancers. Study at large: Mean age approximately 55 years, range roughly 23 to 79; roughly 80% male. Two cutaneous melanoma patients and one hepatocellular carcinoma patient, three in all, had partial responses. Study-wide findings and caveats: At 0.1-3.0 mg/kg, partial responders had clonal expansion among the lowest observed.

The data were produced by immunoSEQ multiplex PCR, yet TCRdb's version contains in-frame clones alone and is incomplete. This sample has tens of thousands of clones, with about 90% found just once. Trimming pared 4 bases from V and 0 bases from J, leaving 13 bases between. The CDR3 length is 15 residues. Germline V gene data show CDR1 as MNHNS and CDR2 as SASEGT. Blood was sampled at baseline, cycle 4 day 1, and cycle 7 day 1. The chain is built from TRBV6-1 and TRBJ2-7; TRBD2 might be the D (5 bases). The sample consisted of CD4+ or CD8+ T cells sorted from blood, taken in a trial of the OX40 agonist ivuxolimab. The sequence derives from an adult with an advanced solid tumor such as melanoma, head and neck, liver or kidney cancer. CDR3 sequence: CASSGLGITSYEQYF. CDR3 in DNA: TGTGCCAGCAGTGGGCTCGGGATTACCTCCTACGAGCAGTACTTC.